This T cell receptor beta chain is from a study of molecular identifiers for immune sequencing clone quantification. At the level of the study: Across replicate runs, RNA obtained from about 21,000 or 97,000 naive CD8 cells was divided into five, with four undergoing sequencing.

CDR1 is DFQATT, CDR2 SNEGSKA, per germline (reference sequence). The CDR3 has 19 residues. Trimming at V came to 3 bases and at J to 0 bases, leaving 17 bases not matched to a gene. TCRdb redid the calling of the PCR reads with MiXCR, one entry per CDR3 protein. Here the sample spans more than 450,000 distinct CDR3 sequences, 25% being singletons. Naive CD8 sequencing libraries were generated from 20,000 to 1,000,000 sorted cells, with 10%, 30% or 50% RNA as input. CD8+CD4-CCR7+CD45RA+ sorting gave the naive CD8 T cells. The clonotype was recovered from a human donor in good health. Some libraries in this study had Jurkat cell RNA spiked in. The chain recombines TRBV20-1 with TRBJ1-5; 7 nucleotides align to TRBD1. Sample: naive CD8+ T cells from blood, with Jurkat cell RNA spiked in. Subset described: FACS-sorted CD8+CD4-CCR7+CD45RA+ naive T cells. CDR3 amino acids: CSARTTTQRQGYSNQPQHF. The CDR3, as DNA: TGCAGTGCTAGGACCACCACACAAAGACAGGGTTATAGCAATCAGCCCCAGCATTTT.